Given below is one T cell receptor (beta chain) in context. Antigen specificity is unknown. This record belongs to a study of long-term antiretroviral therapy in people with HIV. Study outcomes and limitations: Before ART, certain clones expanded, and these dominated the repertoire at all time points. Versus controls, repertoires in people with HIV had narrower CDR3 length ranges.

The CDR3 has 11 amino acids. Germline CDR1 is GTSNPN and CDR2 is SVGIG (reference sequence). V was trimmed by 4 bases and J by 4 bases, leaving 7 bases between them. Without exception, participants with HIV were treated in the United States. The content of samples before DNA extraction was roughly 1-10 million cryopreserved PBMC. The assay, immunoSEQ v3.0, was run at survey level. Using immunoSEQ multiplex PCR, the repertoire was profiled, and TCRdb retains in-frame clones only, with some absent. Among 28,000 or so clones, approximately 83% were seen once, and the ten largest hold less than 5%. V is TRBV30 and J is TRBJ1-2; D may be TRBD1 (5 bases). The receptor was derived from a man aged 18 to 30 with HIV. The sequences come from unsorted PBMCs, collected 0.8 years before starting antiretroviral therapy. The DNA for the CDR3 is TGTGCCTGGACAGGGACCTATGGCTACACCTTC. Translation: CAWTGTYGYTF.